These 15 T cell receptor beta chains were all obtained from the same sample, sequenced in a study of breast tumors, draining lymph nodes, adjacent tissues. Breast cancer patients provided tissue from their axillary draining lymph nodes. MiXCR, applied by TCRdb to the multiplex PCR reads, yields one record per CDR3 protein. Of some 140,000 distinct CDR3 sequences listed, more than 20% were seen once; the top ten hold roughly 2.7%. Sequenced material: axillary lymph node tissue. The origin of the receptors is a female donor with breast cancer. Some clones in this sample may be carry-over from other donors' samples.

The sample holds many counts of this clonotype. V usage is TRBV28 and J usage is TRBJ2-3; 7 nucleotides align to TRBD1. The CDR3 runs 17 residues. Trimming removed 5 bases from V and 3 bases from J; junction bases left unmatched: 14. Germline V gives CDR1 MDHEN, CDR2 SYDVKM. The CDR3 loop reads CASSPTTGRYQTDTQYF. The CDR3, as DNA: TGTGCCAGCAGTCCAACGACAGGGAGATATCAGACAGATACGCAGTATTTT.

There are many counts of this clonotype. This sequence joins TRBV5-6 and TRBJ1-5; TRBD1 aligns across 8 bases. This CDR3 contains 15 residues. Germline-derived CDR1 and CDR2 are SGHDT and YYEEEE. The V and J ends lost 0 bases and 3 bases, in that order; junction bases with no gene match: 2. CDR3 residues: CASSLGDRNNQPQHF. CDR3 nucleotides: TGTGCCAGCAGCTTGGGGGACAGGAACAATCAGCCCCAGCATTTT.

On this clonotype: A read error may be the cause here, since a much bigger clone is one base away. This CDR3 is missing its conserved last phenylalanine or tryptophan, likely due to a read error. V gene TRBV27 combines with J gene TRBJ2-7; 8 positions agree with TRBD2. This CDR3 comprises 15 residues. J gave up 3 bases and V 6 bases, and 10 bases lay outside the gene matches. Germline V gene data show CDR1 as MNHEY and CDR2 as SMNVEV (reference sequence). The CDR3 DNA follows: TGTGCCAGCAGCCAACCGGGGGGGGGCTACTACGAGCAGTACCTC. Its translation: CASSQPGGGYYEQYL.

This clonotype was seen at least ten times. J is TRBJ1-3 and V is TRBV29-1; D gene uncertain. Trimming pared 4 bases from V and 4 bases from J, leaving 8 bases between. This CDR3 spans 12 amino acids. Germline CDR1 reads SQVTM; CDR2 reads ANQGSEA. CDR3 residues: CSVGTFGNTIYF. For the CDR3, the DNA is TGCAGCGTTGGTACATTCGGAAACACCATATATTTT.

This clonotype was detected ten times or more. V usage is TRBV6-6 and J usage is TRBJ2-7; no reliable D call. There are 12 residues in the CDR3. Germline V gene lookup returns CDR1 MNHNY and CDR2 SVGAGI (reference sequence). V dropped 2 bases and J dropped 2 bases, with 4 bases sitting between them. The CDR3 region has the DNA TGTGCCAGCAGTTACGGGCCCTACGAGCAGTACTTC. Translated, it gives CASSYGPYEQYF.

Comments on this clonotype: A read error may be the cause here, since a much bigger clone is one base away. V is TRBV12-3 or TRBV12-4 and J is TRBJ2-1; the D is unclear. The V and J ends lost 7 bases and 3 bases respectively, with 10 bases between them. The CDR3 has 13 amino acids. The CDR3 DNA follows: TGTGCCAGCATCCCTACTTTCTACAATGAGCAGTTCTTC. It encodes CASIPTFYNEQFF.

This clonotype was found many times. The chain carries TRBV7-8 and TRBJ2-7, with TRBD2 identical over 8 bases. This CDR3 has 16 amino acids. Germline V gives CDR1 SGHVS, CDR2 FQNEAQ. V shed 0 bases, J shed 0 bases, and the junction held 4 bases outside the gene matches. The CDR3 sequence: CASSLARAGVSYEQYF. Written as DNA, the CDR3 is TGTGCCAGCAGCTTAGCTCGAGCGGGAGTCTCCTACGAGCAGTACTTC.

In this sample, this clonotype turned up many times. The genes are TRBV30 and TRBJ2-3; D could derive from TRBD1 or TRBD2 (5 bases each). Germline values: CDR1 GTSNPN, CDR2 SVGIG (reference sequence). The CDR3 totals 12 residues. Trimming cost V 3 bases and J 7 bases, with 11 bases left between them. CDR3 protein: CAWREGWNTQYF. In DNA form, the CDR3 reads TGTGCCTGGAGAGAGGGGTGGAATACGCAGTATTTT.

V usage is TRBV20-1 and J usage is TRBJ1-4; TRBD1 matches 8 bases. The CDR3 consists of 16 residues. Looked up from germline, CDR1 is DFQATT and CDR2 is SNEGSKA (reference sequence). Trimming removed 2 bases from V and 3 bases from J; junction bases left unmatched: 8. CDR3 amino acids: CSARTPGGVANEKLFF. The CDR3 nucleotides are TGCAGTGCTAGAACCCCAGGGGGCGTGGCTAATGAAAAACTGTTTTTT.

CDR3 in DNA: TGCAGTGCTTCCCGGGGCGGAAGCGCCTACGAGCAGTACTTC. It codes for CSASRGGSAYEQYF. The chain combines TRBV20-1 with TRBJ2-7; tentatively, D is TRBD1 or TRBD2 (5 bases each). Trimming took 5 bases from V and 2 from J, leaving 16 bases between them. The CDR3 is 14 residues long. Germline assignment: CDR1 DFQATT and CDR2 SNEGSKA (reference sequence).

In its sample, this clonotype was seen many times. The V gene is TRBV7-2, the J gene TRBJ1-5; D remains unclear. Germline values: CDR1 SGHTA, CDR2 FQGNSA. Trimming removed 3 bases at V and 0 bases at J, with 9 bases between. The CDR3 consists of 15 residues. This CDR3 reads CASSLNRNSNQPQHF. The CDR3 bases are TGTGCCAGCAGCTTGAACAGAAATAGCAATCAGCCCCAGCATTTT.

This clonotype occurred many times. The chain uses TRBV7-9 and TRBJ2-3; 9 positions match TRBD2. V lost 1 base and J lost 2; bases outside the gene matches: 4. CDR3 length: 16 amino acids. From germline, CDR1 is SEHNR and CDR2 FQNEAQ (reference sequence). The CDR3 sequence: CASSLEGLAVTDTQYF. In nucleotides, the CDR3 is TGTGCCAGCAGCTTAGAGGGACTAGCAGTCACAGATACGCAGTATTTT.

The chain links TRBV27 to TRBJ1-6; D may be TRBD1 (5 bases). CDR1 and CDR2 from the germline V gene are MNHEY and SMNVEV (reference sequence). Trimming removed 6 bases from V and 4 bases from J, with 7 bases in between. The CDR3 length is 13 residues. CDR3 sequence reads: CASRTGYNSPLHF. CDR3 sequence (DNA): TGTGCCAGCAGAACAGGTTATAATTCACCCCTCCACTTT.

This clonotype was recorded at least ten times. This rearrangement joins TRBV5-6 to TRBJ1-5; D gene unclear. V lost 0 bases and J 6 bases, leaving 7 bases between the germline ends. The CDR3 runs to 13 residues. The V gene's germline CDR1 is SGHDT and CDR2 YYEEEE. This chain's CDR3 is CASSLGVGQPQHF. The CDR3 bases are TGTGCCAGCAGCTTGGGAGTGGGTCAGCCCCAGCATTTT.

Only one count was recorded for this clonotype. This could be a read error, since a much larger clone is one nucleotide away. The rearrangement joins TRBV6-5 to TRBJ2-7; 10 bases map to TRBD1. The germline CDR1 and CDR2 sequences are MNHEY and SVGAGI. The CDR3 covers 15 residues. The DNA of the CDR3 is TGTGCCGGCAGATCCCCGGGACAGGGGATCGACGAGCAGTACTTC. Protein: CAGRSPGQGIDEQYF.